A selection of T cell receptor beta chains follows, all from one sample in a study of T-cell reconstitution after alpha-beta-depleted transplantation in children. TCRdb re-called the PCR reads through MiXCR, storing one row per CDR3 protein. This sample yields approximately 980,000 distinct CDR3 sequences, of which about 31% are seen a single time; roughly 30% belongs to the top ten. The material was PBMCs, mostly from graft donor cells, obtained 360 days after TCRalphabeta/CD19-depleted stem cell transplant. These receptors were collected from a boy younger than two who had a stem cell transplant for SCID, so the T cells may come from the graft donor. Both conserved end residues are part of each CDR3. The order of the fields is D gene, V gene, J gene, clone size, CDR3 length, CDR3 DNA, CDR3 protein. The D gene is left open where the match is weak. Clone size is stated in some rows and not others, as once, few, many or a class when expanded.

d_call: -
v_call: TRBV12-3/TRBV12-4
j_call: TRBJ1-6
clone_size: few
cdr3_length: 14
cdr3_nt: TGTGCCAGCAGTTTAAGGTCGAGGGAATCACCCCTCCACTTT
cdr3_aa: CASSLRSRESPLHF

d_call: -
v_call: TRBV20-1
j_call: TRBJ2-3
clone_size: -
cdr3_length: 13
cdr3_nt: TGCAGTGCTAGGCGGAGGGAAACAGATACGCAGTATTTT
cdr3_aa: CSARRRETDTQYF

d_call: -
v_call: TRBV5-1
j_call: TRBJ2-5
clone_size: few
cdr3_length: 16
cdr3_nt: TGCGCCAGCAGCCTTGTCGGACCGGGAACCCAAGAGACCCAGTACTTC
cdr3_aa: CASSLVGPGTQETQYF

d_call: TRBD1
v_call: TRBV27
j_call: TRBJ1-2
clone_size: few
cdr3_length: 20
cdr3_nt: TGTGCCAGCAGTCGGAATTACCGCGAGATCACAGGGGTAGCTAACTATGGCTACACCTTC
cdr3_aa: CASSRNYREITGVANYGYTF

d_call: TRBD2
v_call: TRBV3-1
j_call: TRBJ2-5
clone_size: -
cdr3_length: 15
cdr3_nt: TGTGCCACGACTCGAGGACTAGCGGAGCAAGAGACCCAGTACTTC
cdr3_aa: CATTRGLAEQETQYF

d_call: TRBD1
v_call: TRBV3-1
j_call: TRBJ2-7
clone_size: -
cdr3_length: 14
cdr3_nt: TGTGCCAGCAGCCGAAGGGGGACAGACTACGAGCAGTACTTC
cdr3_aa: CASSRRGTDYEQYF

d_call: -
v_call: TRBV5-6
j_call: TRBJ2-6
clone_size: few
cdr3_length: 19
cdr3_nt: TGTGCCAGCAGCAGACTTAATTCGGGACACCCGACGGAATCTAACGTCCTGACTTTC
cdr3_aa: CASSRLNSGHPTESNVLTF

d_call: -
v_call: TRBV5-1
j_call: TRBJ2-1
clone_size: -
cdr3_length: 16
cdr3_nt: TGCGCCAGCAGCTTGGGTCTTTCGGGGTTCTACAATGAGCAGTTCTTC
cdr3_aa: CASSLGLSGFYNEQFF

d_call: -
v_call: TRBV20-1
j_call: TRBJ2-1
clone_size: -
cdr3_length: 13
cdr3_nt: TGCAGTGCCAGGGGCCAGGTCAACAATGAGCAGTTCTTC
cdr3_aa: CSARGQVNNEQFF

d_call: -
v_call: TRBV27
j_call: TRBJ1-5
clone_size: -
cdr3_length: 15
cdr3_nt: TGTGCCAGCAGTTCATTGTTGGGGGATAGTCAGCCCCAGCATTTT
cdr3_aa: CASSSLLGDSQPQHF